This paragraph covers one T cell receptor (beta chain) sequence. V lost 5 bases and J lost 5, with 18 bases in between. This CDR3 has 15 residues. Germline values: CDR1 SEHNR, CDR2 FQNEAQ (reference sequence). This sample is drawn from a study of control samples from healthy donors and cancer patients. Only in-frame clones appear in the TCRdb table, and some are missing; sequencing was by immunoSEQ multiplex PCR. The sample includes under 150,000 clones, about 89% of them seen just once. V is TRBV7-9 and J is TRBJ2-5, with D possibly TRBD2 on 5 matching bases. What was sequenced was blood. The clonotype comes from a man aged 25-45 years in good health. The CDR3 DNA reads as TGTGCCAGCAGCCGCTCCCTCCGGGGAATCGAGACCCAGTACTTC. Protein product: CASSRSLRGIETQYF.